These 7 T cell receptor beta chains share one sample of origin, sequenced in a study of human T cells and chemical hapten exposure. Using its own MiXCR run on the RACE reads, TCRdb lists one record per CDR3 protein. Among about 61,000 distinct CDR3 sequences listed, roughly 6.7% were seen once. Time point noted: pre-sensitization, week 0. Indicated treatment: therapeutic diphenylcyclopropenone sensitization with weekly scalp DPC. This specimen consisted of whole blood, obtained in connection with sensitization to the hapten diphenylcyclopropenone (DPC). The receptors here all came from a woman aged 25-40 years with alopecia areata. Some clones in this sample may be carry-over from other donors' samples.

The chain joins TRBV12-3 or TRBV12-4 to TRBJ1-4; TRBD1 agrees at 9 bases. J lost 7 bases, V lost 5 bases, and 8 bases had no gene match. CDR3 length: 15 amino acids. The CDR3 DNA reads as TGTGCCAGCAGTCACAGGGGACAGGGTTGTGAAAAACTGTTTTTT. Translated, it gives CASSHRGQGCEKLFF.

This clonotype was seen ten or more times. V is TRBV5-1 and J is TRBJ1-1; D is possibly TRBD1 (5 bases). V lost 3 bases to trimming and J lost 0 bases, with 9 bases between them. CDR1 SGHRS and CDR2 YFSETQ come from the germline V gene. The CDR3 contains 14 residues. The CDR3 coding sequence is TGCGCCAGCAGCTGGGGGATTATGAACACTGAAGCTTTCTTT. This gives the protein CASSWGIMNTEAFF.

At least ten counts were recorded for this clonotype. The genes are TRBV20-1 and TRBJ2-5; 7 nucleotides agree with TRBD2. This CDR3 spans 14 amino acids. Germline values: CDR1 DFQATT, CDR2 SNEGSKA (reference sequence). J lost 11 bases, V lost 1 base, and 13 bases had no gene match. The CDR3 region is CSARASLAIAKQYF. CDR3 DNA sequence: TGCAGTGCTAGAGCTTCACTAGCGATCGCCAAGCAGTACTTC.

This clonotype was recorded a few times. This chain uses TRBV30 with TRBJ1-2; TRBD1 might be the D (6 bases). CDR1 is GTSNPN, CDR2 SVGIG, per germline (reference sequence). This CDR3 is 13 amino acids long. Trimming took off 3 bases at V and 8 bases at J, with 16 bases between the two ends. CDR3 protein: CAWRDGGARGYTF. The DNA for the CDR3 is TGTGCCTGGAGGGATGGGGGGGCAAGGGGCTACACCTTC.

This clonotype was seen at least ten times. The V call is TRBV5-5, the J call TRBJ2-7; no clear D. The CDR3 runs to 11 residues. Per the germline V gene, CDR1 is SGHKS and CDR2 is YYEKEE (reference sequence). V was pared by 2 bases and J by 6 bases, with 6 bases between. The CDR3 here is CASSFSGEQYF. The CDR3 nucleotides read TGTGCCAGCAGCTTTTCCGGCGAGCAGTACTTC. The entire variable domain, with the rest obtained from reference TRBV5-5 and TRBJ2-7, is as follows: DAGVTQSPTHLIKTRGQQVTLRCSPISGHKSVSWYQQVLGQGPQFIFQYYEKEERGRGNFPDRFSARQFPNYSSELNVNALLLGDSALYLCASSFSGEQYFGPGTRLTVT.

This clonotype has a handful of counts. J is TRBJ2-7 and V is TRBV5-4; D is uncertain. Germline values: CDR1 SGHNT, CDR2 YYREEE (reference sequence). V lost 4 bases, J lost 0 bases, and 14 bases lay in between. CDR3 length: 15 residues. The CDR3 nucleotides read TGTGCCAGCAGCCATACTGGTGGGGACTCCTACGAGCAGTACTTC. Protein product: CASSHTGGDSYEQYF.

This clonotype was picked up many times. The rearrangement uses TRBV11-2 and TRBJ2-2, with D perhaps TRBD1 (6 bases). Germline V CDR1 and CDR2: SGHAT, FQNNGV. The CDR3 covers 18 residues. V lost 1 base, J lost 0 bases, and 15 bases lay in between. CDR3 sequence: CASSLGRDKVSNTGELFF. The CDR3 DNA reads as TGTGCCAGCAGCTTAGGCAGGGACAAGGTCTCGAACACCGGGGAGCTGTTTTTT.